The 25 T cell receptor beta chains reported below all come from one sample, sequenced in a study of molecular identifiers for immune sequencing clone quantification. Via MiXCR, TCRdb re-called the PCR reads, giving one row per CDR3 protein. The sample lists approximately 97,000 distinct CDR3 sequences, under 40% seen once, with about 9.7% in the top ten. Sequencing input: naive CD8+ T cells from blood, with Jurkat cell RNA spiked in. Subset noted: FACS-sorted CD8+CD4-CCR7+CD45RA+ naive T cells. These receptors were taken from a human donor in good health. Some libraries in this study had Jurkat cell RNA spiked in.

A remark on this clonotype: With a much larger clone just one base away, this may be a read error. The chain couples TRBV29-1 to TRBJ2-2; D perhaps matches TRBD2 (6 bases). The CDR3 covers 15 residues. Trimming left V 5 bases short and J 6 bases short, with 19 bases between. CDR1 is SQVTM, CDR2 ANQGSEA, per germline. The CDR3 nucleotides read TGCAGCGTTCCCCTTTCGGGAGAGGTCGCCGGGGAGCTGTTTTTT. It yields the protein CSVPLSGEVAGELFF.

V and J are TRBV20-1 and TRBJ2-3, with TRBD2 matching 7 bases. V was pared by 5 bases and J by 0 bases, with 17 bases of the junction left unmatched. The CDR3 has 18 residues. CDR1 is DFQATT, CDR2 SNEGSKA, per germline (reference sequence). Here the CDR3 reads CSAVRLGGGSTSTDTQYF. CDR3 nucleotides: TGCAGTGCTGTACGGTTGGGCGGGGGAAGCACTAGCACAGATACGCAGTATTTT.

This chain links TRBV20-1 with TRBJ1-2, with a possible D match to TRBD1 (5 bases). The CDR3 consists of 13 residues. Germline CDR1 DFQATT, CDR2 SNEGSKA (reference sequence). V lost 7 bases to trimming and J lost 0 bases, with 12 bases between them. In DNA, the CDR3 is TGCAGTGGTTGGGACGGGTCTAACTATGGCTACACCTTC. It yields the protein CSGWDGSNYGYTF.

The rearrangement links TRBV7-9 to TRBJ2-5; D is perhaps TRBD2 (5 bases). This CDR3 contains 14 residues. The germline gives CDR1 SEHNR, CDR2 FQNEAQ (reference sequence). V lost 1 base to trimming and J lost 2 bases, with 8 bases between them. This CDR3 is CASSLVLGQETQYF. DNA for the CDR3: TGTGCCAGCAGCTTAGTACTAGGACAAGAGACCCAGTACTTC.

In nucleotides, the CDR3 is TGTGCCAGCAGCTTAGTGGGTGGGGGTGGCCCCCCCACAGATACGCAGTATTTT. Translated: CASSLVGGGGPPTDTQYF. V and J are TRBV11-2 and TRBJ2-3; D might be TRBD1 or TRBD2, each matching 5 bases. The CDR3 spans 18 residues. V was trimmed by 1 base and J by 2 bases, leaving 19 bases between them. CDR1 and CDR2 from the germline V gene are SGHAT and FQNNGV.

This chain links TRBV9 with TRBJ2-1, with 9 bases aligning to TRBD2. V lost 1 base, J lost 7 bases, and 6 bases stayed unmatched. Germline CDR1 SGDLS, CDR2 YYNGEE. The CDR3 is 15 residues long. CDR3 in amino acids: CASSVWLAGKNEQFF. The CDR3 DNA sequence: TGTGCCAGCAGCGTATGGCTAGCGGGAAAGAATGAGCAGTTCTTC.

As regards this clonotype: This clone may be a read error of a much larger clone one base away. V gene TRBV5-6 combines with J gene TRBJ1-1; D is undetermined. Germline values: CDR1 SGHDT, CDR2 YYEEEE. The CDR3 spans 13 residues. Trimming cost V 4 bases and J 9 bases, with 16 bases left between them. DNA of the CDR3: TGTGCCAGCAGCCCAGGAGGATCGACGCAAGCTTTCTTT. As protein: CASSPGGSTQAFF.

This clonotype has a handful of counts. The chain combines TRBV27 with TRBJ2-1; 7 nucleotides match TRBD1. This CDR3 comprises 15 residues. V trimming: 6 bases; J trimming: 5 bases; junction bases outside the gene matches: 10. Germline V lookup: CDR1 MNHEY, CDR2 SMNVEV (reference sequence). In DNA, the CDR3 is TGTGCCAGCAGCAAAACAGGGGACCAGAACAATGAGCAGTTCTTC. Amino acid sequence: CASSKTGDQNNEQFF.

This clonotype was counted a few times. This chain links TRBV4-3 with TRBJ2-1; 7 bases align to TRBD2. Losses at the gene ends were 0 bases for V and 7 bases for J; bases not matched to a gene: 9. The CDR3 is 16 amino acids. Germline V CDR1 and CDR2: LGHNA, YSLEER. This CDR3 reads CASSQDGPAGRNEQFF. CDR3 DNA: TGCGCCAGCAGCCAAGACGGGCCAGCGGGAAGGAATGAGCAGTTCTTC.

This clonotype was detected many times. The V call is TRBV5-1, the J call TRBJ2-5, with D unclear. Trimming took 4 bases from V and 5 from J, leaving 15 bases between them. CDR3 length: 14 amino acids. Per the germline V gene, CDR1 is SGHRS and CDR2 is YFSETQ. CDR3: CASSVAVGRETQYF. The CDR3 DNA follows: TGCGCCAGCAGCGTGGCAGTGGGTAGGGAGACCCAGTACTTC.

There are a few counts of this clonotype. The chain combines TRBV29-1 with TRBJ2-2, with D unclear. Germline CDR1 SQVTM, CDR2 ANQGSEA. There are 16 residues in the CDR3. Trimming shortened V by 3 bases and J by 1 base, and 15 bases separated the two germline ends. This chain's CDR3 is CSVESVVQGNTGELFF. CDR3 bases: TGCAGCGTTGAGTCCGTGGTACAAGGGAACACCGGGGAGCTGTTTTTT.

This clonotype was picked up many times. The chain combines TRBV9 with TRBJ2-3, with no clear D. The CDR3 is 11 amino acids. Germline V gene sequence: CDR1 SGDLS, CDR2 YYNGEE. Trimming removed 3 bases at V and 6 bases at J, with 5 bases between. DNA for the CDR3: TGTGCCAGCAGCGCTGTTGATACGCAGTATTTT. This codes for CASSAVDTQYF. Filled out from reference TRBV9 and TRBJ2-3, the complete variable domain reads DSGVTQTPKHLITATGQRVTLRCSPRSGDLSVYWYQQSLDQGLQFLIQYYNGEERAKGNILERFSAQQFPDLHSELNLSSLELGDSALYFCASSAVDTQYFGPGTRLTVL.

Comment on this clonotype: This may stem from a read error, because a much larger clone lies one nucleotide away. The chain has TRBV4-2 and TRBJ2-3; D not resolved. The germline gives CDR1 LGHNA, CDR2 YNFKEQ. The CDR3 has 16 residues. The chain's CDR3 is CASSPHRARGADAQYF. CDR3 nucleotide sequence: TGTGCCAGCAGCCCCCACCGGGCCCGTGGCGCAGATGCGCAGTATTTT.

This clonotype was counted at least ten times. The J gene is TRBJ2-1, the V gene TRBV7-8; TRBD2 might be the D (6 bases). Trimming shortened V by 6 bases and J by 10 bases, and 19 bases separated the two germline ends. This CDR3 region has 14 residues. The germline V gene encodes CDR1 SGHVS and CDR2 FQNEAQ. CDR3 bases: TGTGCCAGCAGTCCACGGGGGAAGGTAGACGAGCAGTTCTTC. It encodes CASSPRGKVDEQFF.

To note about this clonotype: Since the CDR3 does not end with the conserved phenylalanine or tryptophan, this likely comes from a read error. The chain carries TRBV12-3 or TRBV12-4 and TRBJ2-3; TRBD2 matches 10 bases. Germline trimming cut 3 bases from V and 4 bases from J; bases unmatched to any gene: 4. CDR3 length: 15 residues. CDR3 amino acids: CASSFSGRTSDTQYI. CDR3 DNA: TGTGCCAGCAGTTTTAGCGGGAGGACGTCAGATACGCAGTATATT.

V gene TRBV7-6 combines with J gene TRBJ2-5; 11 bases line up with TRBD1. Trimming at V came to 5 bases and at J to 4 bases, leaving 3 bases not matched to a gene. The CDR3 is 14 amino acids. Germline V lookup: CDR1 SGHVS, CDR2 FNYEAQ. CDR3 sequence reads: CASSPGTGGETQYF. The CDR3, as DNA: TGTGCCAGCAGCCCCGGGACAGGGGGAGAGACCCAGTACTTC.

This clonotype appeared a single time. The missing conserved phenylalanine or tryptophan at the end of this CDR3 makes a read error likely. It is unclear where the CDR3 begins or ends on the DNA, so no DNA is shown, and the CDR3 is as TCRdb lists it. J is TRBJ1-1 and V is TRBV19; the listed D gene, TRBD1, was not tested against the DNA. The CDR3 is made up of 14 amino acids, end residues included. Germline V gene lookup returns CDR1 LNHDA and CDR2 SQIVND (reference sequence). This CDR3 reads CASNPIGGEKEAFY.

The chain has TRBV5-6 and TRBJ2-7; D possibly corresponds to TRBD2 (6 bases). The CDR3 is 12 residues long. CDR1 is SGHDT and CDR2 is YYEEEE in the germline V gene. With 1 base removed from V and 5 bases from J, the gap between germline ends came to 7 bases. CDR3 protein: CASSLWGDEQYF. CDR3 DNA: TGTGCCAGCAGCTTGTGGGGGGACGAGCAGTACTTC.

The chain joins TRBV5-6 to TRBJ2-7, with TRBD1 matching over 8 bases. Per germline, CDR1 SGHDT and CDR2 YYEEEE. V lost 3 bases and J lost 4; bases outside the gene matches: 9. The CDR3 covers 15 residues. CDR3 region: CASSSDRVRRYEQYF. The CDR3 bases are TGTGCCAGCAGCTCGGACAGGGTAAGGAGGTACGAGCAGTACTTC.

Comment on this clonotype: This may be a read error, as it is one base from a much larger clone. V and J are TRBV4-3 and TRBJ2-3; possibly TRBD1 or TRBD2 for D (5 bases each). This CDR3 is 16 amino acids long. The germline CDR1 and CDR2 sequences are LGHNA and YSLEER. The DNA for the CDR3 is TGCGCCAGCAGCCAAGGCCCGGGGCCTAGCACAGATTCGCAGTATTTT. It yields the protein CASSQGPGPSTDSQYF.

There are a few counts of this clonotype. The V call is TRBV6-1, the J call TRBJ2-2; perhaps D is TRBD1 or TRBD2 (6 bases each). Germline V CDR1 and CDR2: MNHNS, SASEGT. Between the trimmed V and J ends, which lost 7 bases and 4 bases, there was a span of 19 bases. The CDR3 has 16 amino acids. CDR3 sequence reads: CASNSMGGTGTGELFF. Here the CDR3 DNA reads TGTGCCAGCAACTCAATGGGGGGCACGGGCACCGGGGAGCTGTTTTTT.

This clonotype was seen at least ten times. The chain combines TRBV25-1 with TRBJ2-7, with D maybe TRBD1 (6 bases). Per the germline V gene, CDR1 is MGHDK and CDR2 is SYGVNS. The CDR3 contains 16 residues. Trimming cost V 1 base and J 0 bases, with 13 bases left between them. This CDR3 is CASSEFWTASSYEQYF. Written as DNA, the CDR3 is TGTGCCAGCAGTGAATTCTGGACAGCGAGCTCCTACGAGCAGTACTTC.

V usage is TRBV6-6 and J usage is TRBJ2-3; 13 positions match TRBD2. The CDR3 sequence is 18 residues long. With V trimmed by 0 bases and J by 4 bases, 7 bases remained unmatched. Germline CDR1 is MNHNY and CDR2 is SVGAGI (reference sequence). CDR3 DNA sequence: TGTGCCAGCAGTTACTCCTGGACTAGCGGGAGAGAGTCAGATACGCAGTATTTT. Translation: CASSYSWTSGRESDTQYF.

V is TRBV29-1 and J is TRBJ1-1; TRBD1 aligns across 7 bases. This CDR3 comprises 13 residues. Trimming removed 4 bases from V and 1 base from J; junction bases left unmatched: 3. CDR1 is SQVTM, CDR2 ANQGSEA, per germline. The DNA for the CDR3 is TGCAGCGTTGCAGGGGGGGCGAACACTGAAGCTTTCTTT. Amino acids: CSVAGGANTEAFF.

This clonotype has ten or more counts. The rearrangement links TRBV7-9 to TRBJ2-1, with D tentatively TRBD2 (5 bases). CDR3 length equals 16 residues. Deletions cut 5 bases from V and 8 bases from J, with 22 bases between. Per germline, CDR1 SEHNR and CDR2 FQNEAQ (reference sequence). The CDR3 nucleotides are TGTGCCAGCAGCCACCCCGGGATGGTGCGGGTACATGAGCAGTTCTTC. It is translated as CASSHPGMVRVHEQFF.